Listed below are T cell receptor beta chains from one sample, sequenced in a study of technical replicates of blood from four donors. Sequencing was performed with immunoSEQ multiplex PCR; in TCRdb, only in-frame clones are kept and a portion is missing. The table lists approximately 64,000 clones, 86% of them singletons. The sample comprised PBMCs. These receptors originate from a human donor in good health. Some clones in this sample may be carry-over from other donors' samples. The CDR3 runs from the conserved cysteine through the conserved F or W. D genes are given only for firm matches. A row's size may be missing; if present it is once, few, many or a size class.

CDR3aa	CDR3nt	v_gene	abundance	j_gene	d_gene
CASSQITGGIRQRNNEQFF	TGTGCCAGCAGCCAAATCACGGGGGGCATAAGGCAAAGGAACAATGAGCAGTTCTTC	TRBV4-2	-	TRBJ2-1	-
CASSQGLGEQFF	TGTGCCAGCAGCCAGGGTTTAGGGGAGCAGTTCTTC	TRBV13	few	TRBJ2-1	-
CAISESTHQPQHF	TGTGCCATCAGTGAGTCGACTCATCAGCCCCAGCATTTT	TRBV10-3	-	TRBJ1-5	-
CASSRGLAEGYEQYF	TGTGCCAGTAGTAGAGGACTAGCGGAGGGCTACGAGCAGTACTTC	TRBV19	-	TRBJ2-7	TRBD2
CASSIMGLAVNEQFF	TGTGCCAGCAGCATTATGGGACTAGCGGTCAATGAGCAGTTCTTC	TRBV13	-	TRBJ2-1	TRBD2
CASSKGDTSVHELFF	TGTGCCAGCAGCAAAGGGGACACTAGCGTACATGAGCTGTTTTTT	TRBV5-4	-	TRBJ2-2	-
CAWSPFGTSWGDEQFF	TGTGCCTGGAGTCCCTTCGGGACTAGTTGGGGCGATGAGCAGTTCTTC	TRBV30	-	TRBJ2-1	TRBD2
CASSQTENTEAFF	TGTGCCAGCTCACAGACAGAGAACACTGAAGCTTTCTTT	TRBV18	-	TRBJ1-1	-
CASSPRTSEETQYF	TGTGCCAGCAGCCCCCGGACTAGCGAGGAGACCCAGTACTTC	TRBV9	-	TRBJ2-5	TRBD2
CASSSLILGETQYF	TGTGCCAGCAGCTCGCTGATACTAGGGGAGACCCAGTACTTC	TRBV7-9	-	TRBJ2-5	-
CASSQAHLDRYYEQYF	TGCGCCAGCAGCCAAGCCCACCTTGACAGGTACTACGAGCAGTACTTC	TRBV4-1	once	TRBJ2-7	-
CASSLTLDRGPETQYF	TGTGCCAGCAGCCTAACCCTTGACAGGGGTCCAGAGACCCAGTACTTC	TRBV5-5	-	TRBJ2-5	TRBD1
CASVGGRALFGDEQFF	TGCGCCAGCGTCGGCGGGAGGGCCTTGTTCGGCGATGAGCAGTTCTTC	TRBV10-2	-	TRBJ2-1	TRBD2
CASSHGQEPYEQYF	TGTGCCAGCAGCCACGGACAGGAACCCTACGAGCAGTACTTC	TRBV7-9	medium-sized	TRBJ2-7	TRBD1
CATTQTQGSYEQYF	TGTGCCACCACCCAGACGCAGGGTTCCTACGAGCAGTACTTC	TRBV2	once	TRBJ2-7	-
CASSIDFSGNTIYF	TGTGCCAGTAGTATAGACTTCTCTGGAAACACCATATATTTT	TRBV19	-	TRBJ1-3	-
CATSLVGGRVEQFF	TGTGCCACCTCCTTGGTGGGGGGGCGGGTTGAGCAGTTCTTC	TRBV15	-	TRBJ2-1	-
CASEQGSEAFF	TGTGCCTCTGAACAGGGGTCTGAAGCTTTCTTT	TRBV30	few	TRBJ1-1	TRBD1
CASSSGTGVYEQYF	TGCGCCAGCAGCAGCGGGACAGGGGTCTACGAGCAGTACTTC	TRBV5-1	-	TRBJ2-7	TRBD1
CASSSNRQGDEQFF	TGCGCCAGCAGCTCGAACAGACAGGGCGATGAGCAGTTCTTC	TRBV5-1	-	TRBJ2-1	TRBD1
CASRPPGLDEQFF	TGTGCCAGCAGACCCCCGGGGTTGGATGAGCAGTTCTTC	TRBV6-5	-	TRBJ2-1	-
CASSSRGYEQYF	TGTGCCAGTAGTTCCAGGGGTTACGAGCAGTACTTC	TRBV19	-	TRBJ2-7	-
CASSLPSGRSYEQYF	TGTGCCAGCAGCTTACCTAGCGGGAGGTCCTACGAGCAGTACTTC	TRBV11-2	few	TRBJ2-7	TRBD2
CASSQGFQETQYF	TGTGCCAGCAGTCAGGGATTTCAAGAGACCCAGTACTTC	TRBV25-1	-	TRBJ2-5	-
CASIPSGSLQETQYF	TGTGCCAGCATCCCTAGCGGGAGCCTCCAAGAGACCCAGTACTTC	TRBV2	-	TRBJ2-5	TRBD2
CSVTGYFLYGYTF	TGCAGCGTGACAGGGTACTTTCTCTATGGCTACACCTTC	TRBV29-1	-	TRBJ1-2	TRBD1
CASRGQPDSNQPQHF	TGTGCCAGCAGGGGACAGCCCGATAGCAATCAGCCCCAGCATTTT	TRBV6-5	once	TRBJ1-5	TRBD1
CAWSRGGGSYEQYF	TGTGCCTGGAGCCGAGGCGGCGGGTCCTACGAGCAGTACTTC	TRBV30	-	TRBJ2-7	-
CAISESLAGGENIQYF	TGTGCCATCAGTGAGTCTTTAGCGGGGGGGGAAAACATTCAGTACTTC	TRBV10-3	-	TRBJ2-4	TRBD2
CAISASLPGELFF	TGTGCCATCAGCGCTAGCCTCCCCGGGGAGCTGTTTTTT	TRBV10-3	-	TRBJ2-2	-
CASSKGGTSGGSQETQYF	TGTGCCAGCTCAAAGGGGGGTACTAGCGGGGGGTCACAAGAGACCCAGTACTTC	TRBV7-9	once	TRBJ2-5	TRBD2
CASSPTIGVDNEQFF	TGTGCCAGCTCGCCTACTATCGGCGTTGACAATGAGCAGTTCTTC	TRBV18	-	TRBJ2-1	-
CASSLERFMRDTQYF	TGTGCCAGCAGCTTAGAACGGTTCATGAGAGATACGCAGTATTTT	TRBV7-2	-	TRBJ2-3	-
CAWSEGTSGLHEQFF	TGTGCCTGGAGCGAGGGGACTAGCGGGTTACATGAGCAGTTCTTC	TRBV30	-	TRBJ2-1	TRBD2
CASSSVRGEQFF	TGTGCCAGCAGCAGTGTTAGGGGTGAGCAGTTCTTC	TRBV7-3	-	TRBJ2-1	-
CASQGSGSGEQYF	TGTGCCAGCCAGGGGAGCGGGAGCGGTGAGCAGTACTTC	TRBV5-4	-	TRBJ2-7	TRBD2
CAWSILSYEQYF	TGTGCCTGGAGTATCCTCTCCTACGAGCAGTACTTC	TRBV30	-	TRBJ2-7	-